This TCR beta chain was sequenced in a study of control samples from healthy donors and cancer patients. This table comes from immunoSEQ multiplex PCR, and its TCRdb copy is limited to in-frame clones, with some not included. This sample carries approximately 110,000 clones, approximately 83% of them seen once, and the ten largest clones take roughly 13%. V gave up 4 bases and J gave up 0 bases, with 10 bases separating them. The germline CDR1 and CDR2 sequences are SGHNT and YYREEE (reference sequence). The CDR3 contains 14 residues. This TCR was sampled from a woman aged 45-65 years in good health. The material sequenced was blood. The chain is built from TRBV5-4 and TRBJ1-2; D ambiguous. The CDR3: CASSRLASNYGYTF. The CDR3 nucleotides are TGTGCCAGCAGCCGGCTTGCTTCTAACTATGGCTACACCTTC.